This TCR beta chain was captured in a study of OX40 agonist ivuxolimab in advanced cancers. Looking at the study overall: The patients received ivuxolimab by intravenous route every 2 weeks at 0.01 to 10 mg/kg. The study's findings and limits: The study observed clonal expansion of CD4+ and CD8+ blood T cells by week 6 at 0.1 to 3.0 mg/kg. Expansion of clones was among the lowest in partial responders at 0.1-3.0 mg/kg.

The CDR3 totals 14 residues. Germline V CDR1 and CDR2: SGHRS, YFSETQ. V gave up 4 bases and J gave up 5 bases, with 12 bases separating them. Assay: immunoSEQ multiplex PCR; the TCRdb copy retains only in-frame clones and omits some. Of under 75,000 clones listed, 84% are singletons. A remark on this clone: Its target is not known.

The source material was CD4+ or CD8+ T cells sorted from blood, sampled in a trial of the OX40 agonist ivuxolimab. The chain recombines TRBV5-1 with TRBJ1-4, with D possibly being TRBD1 (5 bases). The receptor comes from an adult with an advanced solid tumor such as melanoma, head and neck, liver or kidney cancer. CDR3 region: CASSLNGGNEKLFF. The CDR3 nucleotides read TGCGCCAGCAGCCTTAACGGGGGGAATGAAAAACTGTTTTTT.